This T cell receptor (beta chain) was observed in a study of shared clonotypes between healthy human individuals. The CDR3 is 12 residues long. Germline CDR1 and CDR2: MDHEN and SYDVKM. V lost 6 bases to trimming and J lost 5 bases; unmatched junction nucleotides: 3. Comment on this clone: Other DNA sequences within the sample encode an identical CDR3.

Using immunoSEQ multiplex PCR, the repertoire was profiled, and TCRdb retains in-frame clones only, with some absent. Of around 1.5 million clones in the sample, 95% to 99% are singletons; the top ten hold about 0.45%. Sequencing used naive CD4+ T cells sorted from blood. Indicated subset: CD45RA+ positively selected. The receptor was isolated from a man aged 30 to 39 in good health. The rearrangement joins TRBV28 to TRBJ1-2; 7 nucleotides agree with TRBD1. The DNA for the CDR3 is TGTGCCAGCAGGCCAGGGGGTTATGGCTACACCTTC. Residues: CASRPGGYGYTF.